A selection of T cell receptor beta chains follows, all from one sample in a study of post-analysis software for immune sequencing data. In TCRdb, the PCR reads were re-called with MiXCR into one record per CDR3 protein. This sample yields roughly 200,000 distinct CDR3 sequences, of which about 30% are seen a single time; around 3.2% belongs to the top ten. The sequencing input was blood. Source of these receptors: a girl aged 2 to 17 with multiple sclerosis. The CDR3 runs from the conserved cysteine through the conserved F or W. D genes are given only for firm matches. The size field is filled for only some rows; it gives once, few, many or a size class.

v_call	j_call	clone_size	d_call	cdr3_aa	cdr3_nt
TRBV20-1	TRBJ1-2	many	.	CSATPYPQNYGYTF	TGCAGTGCCACACCCTACCCACAGAACTATGGCTACACCTTC
TRBV28	TRBJ1-2	.	.	CAGSSPRTAANYGYTF	TGTGCCGGCAGTTCCCCACGGACAGCCGCTAACTATGGCTACACCTTC
TRBV6-1	TRBJ2-7	many	TRBD2	CASGGRGGRRYEQYF	TGTGCCAGCGGAGGTCGGGGGGGTAGACGATACGAGCAGTACTTC
TRBV5-1	TRBJ2-7	.	.	CASSLVGESSYEQYF	TGCGCCAGCAGCTTGGTCGGGGAAAGCTCCTACGAGCAGTACTTC
TRBV6-6	TRBJ1-1	few	TRBD1	CASRQGGRDTEAFF	TGTGCCAGCAGGCAGGGGGGGAGGGACACTGAAGCTTTCTTT
TRBV5-1	TRBJ2-7	.	TRBD2	CASSLPLAGYNEQYF	TGCGCCAGCAGCCTGCCGCTAGCGGGTTACAATGAGCAGTACTTC
TRBV6-6	TRBJ1-2	many	.	CASSLQGNNYGYTF	TGTGCCAGCAGTCTACAGGGTAATAACTATGGCTACACCTTC
TRBV9	TRBJ2-7	many	.	CASSVATGVYYEQYF	TGTGCCAGCAGCGTAGCGACAGGAGTATACTACGAGCAGTACTTC
TRBV6-2/TRBV6-3	TRBJ2-1	many	TRBD2	CASSYGTSAYNEQFF	TGTGCCAGCAGTTACGGGACTAGCGCCTACAATGAGCAGTTCTTC
TRBV12-3/TRBV12-4	TRBJ1-2	.	.	CASSLVLAGGDYGYTF	TGTGCCAGCAGTTTGGTGCTAGCGGGGGGAGACTATGGCTACACCTTC
TRBV7-9	TRBJ2-2	.	.	CASSLAMGDTGERFF	TGTGCCAGCAGCTTAGCGATGGGAGACACCGGGGAGCGGTTTTTT
TRBV29-1	TRBJ1-1	.	TRBD1	CSAGGTEAFF	TGCAGCGCAGGGGGCACTGAAGCTTTCTTT
TRBV18	TRBJ2-7	many	.	CASSTGLRDVTGEQYF	TGTGCCAGCTCAACCGGGCTTAGGGACGTAACAGGGGAGCAGTACTTC
TRBV12-3/TRBV12-4	TRBJ2-7	many	.	CASSFRGVPSYEQYF	TGTGCCAGCAGTTTTAGGGGGGTCCCCTCCTACGAGCAGTACTTC
TRBV11-2	TRBJ2-5	.	.	CASSQTVGSQETQYF	TGTGCCAGCAGCCAGACGGTAGGATCACAAGAGACCCAGTACTTC
TRBV5-1	TRBJ2-7	many	.	CASSLDNSYEQYF	TGCGCCAGCAGCTTGGACAACTCCTACGAGCAGTACTTC
TRBV7-9	TRBJ1-6	many	.	CASSLADRLSYNSPLHF	TGTGCCAGCAGCTTAGCCGACCGACTCTCCTATAATTCACCCCTCCACTTT
TRBV28	TRBJ1-2	few	.	CASSFERRRGGGYTF	TGTGCCAGCAGTTTCGAACGACGCCGGGGGGGTGGCTACACCTTC
TRBV6-5	TRBJ2-5	many	.	CASSYMGQETQYF	TGTGCCAGCAGTTACATGGGCCAAGAGACCCAGTACTTC
TRBV13	TRBJ2-1	many	.	CASSPPSPSYNEQFF	TGTGCCAGCAGCCCCCCGAGTCCGTCGTACAATGAGCAGTTCTTC
TRBV5-1	TRBJ2-3	few	TRBD1	CASSWDRVSDTQYF	TGCGCCAGCAGCTGGGACAGGGTGAGCGATACGCAGTATTTT
TRBV12-3/TRBV12-4	TRBJ1-1	once	TRBD1	CASGLTGAGTEAFF	TGTGCCAGCGGACTGACAGGGGCGGGCACTGAAGCTTTCTTT
TRBV29-1	TRBJ1-1	.	.	CSGIVRRRTEAFF	TGCAGCGGGATTGTGAGACGACGGACTGAAGCTTTCTTT
TRBV3-1	TRBJ1-2	few	.	CASSQVSSGGGYTF	TGTGCCAGCAGCCAAGTGTCTAGCGGAGGGGGCTACACCTTC
TRBV5-1	TRBJ1-1	few	.	CASSLDRVVAEAFF	TGCGCCAGCAGCTTGGACAGGGTGGTGGCTGAAGCTTTCTTT
TRBV29-1	TRBJ2-1	many	TRBD2	CSVGTSGYNEQFF	TGCAGCGTTGGGACTAGCGGTTACAATGAGCAGTTCTTC
TRBV11-2	TRBJ1-2	.	.	CASSLSLTSYGYTF	TGTGCCAGCAGCTTATCCCTCACGAGCTATGGCTACACCTTC